The source of this T cell receptor (beta chain) is a study of cytomegalovirus exposure and HLA in healthy donors. Study-wide results and limits: The analysis excluded some indistinguishable V segments, including TRBV6-2 and TRBV6-3.

This PCR relied on a set of 60 Vbeta primers and 13 Jbeta primers. Assay used: immunoSEQ multiplex PCR; TCRdb lists only in-frame clones, some missing. The sample records about 190,000 clones, roughly four fifths being singletons. Germline V gene sequence: CDR1 SGHRS, CDR2 YFSETQ. V was pared by 5 bases and J by 8 bases, with 10 bases of the junction left unmatched. CDR3 size: 15 residues. This clone has only a few counts. Its matching antigen is unknown. This CDR3 is also generated by other DNA sequences in the sample. Sequenced: PBMCs. The V and J genes are TRBV5-1 and TRBJ1-4, with TRBD1 matching over 9 bases. The sequence derives from a woman between 25 and 40 years old in good health and CMV-seropositive. This CDR3 is CASSLLQGAQEKLFF. The CDR3 DNA follows: TGCGCCAGCAGTTTATTACAGGGGGCGCAGGAAAAACTGTTTTTT.